This T cell receptor (beta chain) stems from a study of shared clonotypes between healthy human individuals (dated by TCRdb to the early 2020s). With respect to the entire study: The cohort comprised a couple of women and a few men aged 18 to 49 years. For each donor, CD4 naive and CD4 memory were each run on three plates, CD8 naive on two plates, and CD8 memory on one plate. To estimate repertoire size and how much clonotypes are shared between individuals, the study performed deep sequencing of blood TCR repertoires from roughly five healthy adults. To increase sequencing depth and limit assay-specific biases, TCR repertoire library preparation and sequencing were carried out by different laboratories using diverse techniques. Each donor's leukapheresis produced roughly between roughly 0.9 and 9 billion PBMCs. Study-level results and caveats: Sampling was limited to blood, and TCR repertoires in tissue likely differ from TCR repertoires in blood. The genetic and exposure-history diversity represented was limited by the small number of donors. Around 5.4% of naive CD4, 3.5% of naive CD8, approximately 2.2% of memory CD4, and 0.35% to 0.5% of memory CD8 clonotypes were shared across several donors. Rarefaction of sorted-subset datasets indicated incomplete sequencing despite the large sequencing depth. Larger estimated clonotype richness was generally found for naive subsets than for memory subsets. Pairwise subsampling indicated that sequencing depth was expected to affect the degree of clonotype sharing among donors. Compared with non-shared clonotypes, clonotypes shared by all four sorted-subset donors had higher generation probabilities.

Sequences MNHNS (CDR1) and SASEGT (CDR2) are obtained from the germline V gene. Relative to germline, V is 3 bases shorter and J is 4 bases shorter, with 19 bases between their ends. The CDR3, from cysteine to phenylalanine, totals 17 residues. The read is trimmed to its CDR3 DNA, 51 bases read in frame from base 1. With regard to this clone: Which antigen it targets is not known. No quality values exist for individual bases; no much larger clone is one base distant.

TCR CDR3 regions were amplified from genomic DNA by multiplex PCR using the deep immunoSEQ assay. For each cell subset, the extracted genomic DNA was distributed evenly across all wells of several immunoSEQ 96-well plates, and each plate served as one replicate. Each replicate PCR for sorted subsets received approximately 200 ng genomic DNA, equal to roughly 29,000 T cell genomes. The purified libraries were quantified using a Qubit 3.0 fluorometer, sized with a Bioanalyzer 2100, and then quantified again using the KAPA Library Quantification kit. Each immunoSEQ 96-well plate was sequenced on its own single-read 150-cycle Illumina NextSeq 550 flow cell. The authors' pipeline ran thus. Because only junctional sequences without quality scores were contained in the immunoSEQ output, filtering matching that applied to full-length reads could not be performed. To assign V/J genes and CDR3, sequences were annotated using PyIR, a Python wrapper for IgBLAST v1.9, with IMGT germline references. Reads with weak V/J assignments (E-value above 1e-6), missing CDR3, stop codons, out-of-frame junctions, or ambiguous translated residues were removed. V3J clonotypes were defined by identical inferred V gene, J gene, and CDR3 amino acid sequence. To compute the percentage overlap between repertoires, the number of shared unique clonotypes was divided by the size of the smaller repertoire. Richness of each repertoire was evaluated using RTK rarefaction, the Chao1 estimator, and Recon v2.1 estimates of unobserved clonotypes. For all TCRbeta clonotypes obtained by the gDNA method from several donors, generation probabilities were computed with OLGA. The clones in this table, taken by TCRdb from immuneACCESS, are in-frame only. Not every clone is retained; where verified, under half of the shortfall comes from an unresolved V gene, and the cause of the rest is unknown. From that table come the V and J calls and clone size; the DNA was used to work out D and trimming. The sample table shows fewer than 1.8 million clones, and approximately 98.5% are seen once. In total, the top ten clones hold about 0.35% of the sample.

Healthy HIV-negative adults with no recently reported acute infections or vaccinations were included as donors. All donors were Caucasian adults living in Nashville, Tennessee, USA. Magnetic negative selection was used to enrich CD4+ T cells, after which naive cells were positively selected on CD45RA and the negative fraction became the memory subset. Blood was collected by leukapheresis, and PBMCs were isolated by Ficoll-Histopaque density gradient centrifugation and then cryopreserved in liquid nitrogen vapor phase. Analytical flow cytometry was used to check the purity and quantity of each magnetically sorted T cell population. Genomic DNA was isolated from every sorted fraction and measured by UV absorbance on a Nanodrop 2000c.

The chain couples TRBV6-1 to TRBJ1-5; the D region possibly corresponds to TRBD1 (5 bases align). The clonotype originates from a man in his thirties or forties in good health. The specimen sequenced was naive CD4+ T cells sorted from blood. Read against the paper, the sample's cell subset or site label means: CD45RA+ positively selected. The bases are TGTGCCAGCAGTGACAGGGTAGGGCGTATGCGGAATCAGCCCCAGCATTTT. It translates to CASSDRVGRMRNQPQHF.